These T cell receptor beta chains were read from a single sample in a study of patients and donors after allogeneic stem cell transplantation. TCRdb processed the RT-PCR reads anew with MiXCR; each CDR3 protein has one entry. Among roughly 880,000 distinct CDR3 sequences listed, under 20% were seen once. Source material: blood, either unsorted or a sorted T cell fraction (not recorded which). These receptors were collected from a human donor who was either an allogeneic HSCT recipient or a stem cell or donor lymphocyte infusion donor (not recorded which). It is not recorded whose cells these are; they may come from a transplant donor. Both conserved end residues are part of each CDR3. Clone size is stated in some rows and not others, as once, few, many or a class when expanded.

cdr3_aa	clone_size	j_call	v_call
CASSYSERLSRSYEQYF	once	TRBJ2-7	TRBV6-5
CASSSTSRTTDTQYF	-	TRBJ2-3	TRBV12-3/TRBV12-4
CAISERSYEQFF	-	TRBJ2-1	TRBV10-3
CASRQTAANTGELFF	many	TRBJ2-2	TRBV12-3/TRBV12-4
CASSASGKGNQPQHF	few	TRBJ1-5	TRBV25-1
CASSVALGGEQYF	few	TRBJ2-7	TRBV9
CASSLASGRKETQYF	few	TRBJ2-5	TRBV5-1
CASSLEWERRTGELFF	-	TRBJ2-2	TRBV11-2
CSAQVQDTEAFF	-	TRBJ1-1	TRBV29-1
CASSQALGTDKYGYTF	few	TRBJ1-2	TRBV4-2
CASSLMRGSSQPQHF	many	TRBJ1-5	TRBV12-3/TRBV12-4
CASSALSPNTIYF	-	TRBJ1-3	TRBV6-1
CASSLDGQAVNEKLFF	-	TRBJ1-4	TRBV7-2
CASSISGSSGELFF	-	TRBJ2-2	TRBV19
CASRAGQVQETQYF	-	TRBJ2-5	TRBV6-7
CASSPPAGVKDTQYF	few	TRBJ2-3	TRBV7-9
CASSPLKGGTHEQFF	-	TRBJ2-1	TRBV11-2
CASSHRLAGGNNEQFF	-	TRBJ2-1	TRBV3-1
CASSGRLNTEAFF	many	TRBJ1-1	TRBV2